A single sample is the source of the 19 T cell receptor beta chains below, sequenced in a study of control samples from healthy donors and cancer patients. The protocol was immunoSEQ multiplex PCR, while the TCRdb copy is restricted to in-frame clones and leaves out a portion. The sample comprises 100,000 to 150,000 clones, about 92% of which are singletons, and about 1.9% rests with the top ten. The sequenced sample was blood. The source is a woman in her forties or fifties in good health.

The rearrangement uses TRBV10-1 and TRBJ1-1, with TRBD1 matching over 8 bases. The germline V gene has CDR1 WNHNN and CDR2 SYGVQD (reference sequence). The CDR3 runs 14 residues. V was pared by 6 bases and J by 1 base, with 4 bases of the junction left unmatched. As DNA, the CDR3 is TGCGCCAGCAGCGCGGGACAGGCGAACACTGAAGCTTTCTTT. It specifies CASSAGQANTEAFF.

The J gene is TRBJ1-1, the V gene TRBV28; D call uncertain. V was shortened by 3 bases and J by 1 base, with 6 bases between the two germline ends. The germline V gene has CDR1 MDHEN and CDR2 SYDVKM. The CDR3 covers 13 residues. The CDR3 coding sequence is TGTGCCAGCAGTTTCGGGTCGAACACTGAAGCTTTCTTT. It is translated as CASSFGSNTEAFF.

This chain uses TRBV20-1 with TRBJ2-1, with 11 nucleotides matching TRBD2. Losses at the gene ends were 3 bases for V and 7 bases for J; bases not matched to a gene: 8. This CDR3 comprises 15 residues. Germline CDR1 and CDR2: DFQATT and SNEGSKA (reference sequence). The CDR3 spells CSASVAGGLRNEQFF. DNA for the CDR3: TGCAGTGCTAGTGTAGCGGGGGGGCTTCGGAATGAGCAGTTCTTC.

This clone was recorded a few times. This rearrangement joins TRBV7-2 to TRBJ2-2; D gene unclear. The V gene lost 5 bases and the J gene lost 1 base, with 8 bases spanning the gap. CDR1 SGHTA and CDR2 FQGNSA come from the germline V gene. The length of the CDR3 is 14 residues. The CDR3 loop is CASSPDMNTGELFF. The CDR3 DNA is TGTGCCAGCAGCCCTGACATGAACACCGGGGAGCTGTTTTTT. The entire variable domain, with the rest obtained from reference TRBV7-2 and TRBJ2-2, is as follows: GAGVSQSPSNKVTEKGKDVELRCDPISGHTALYWYRQSLGQGLEFLIYFQGNSAPDKSGLPSDRFSAERTGGSVSTLTIQRTQQEDSAVYLCASSPDMNTGELFFGEGSRLTVL.

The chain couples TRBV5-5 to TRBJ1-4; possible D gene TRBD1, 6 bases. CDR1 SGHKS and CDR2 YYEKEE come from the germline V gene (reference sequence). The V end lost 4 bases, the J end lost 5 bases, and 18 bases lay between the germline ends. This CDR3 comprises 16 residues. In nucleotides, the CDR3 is TGTGCCAGCAGCCGAAACAGGGTGGGGGCCAATGAAAAACTGTTTTTT. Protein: CASSRNRVGANEKLFF.

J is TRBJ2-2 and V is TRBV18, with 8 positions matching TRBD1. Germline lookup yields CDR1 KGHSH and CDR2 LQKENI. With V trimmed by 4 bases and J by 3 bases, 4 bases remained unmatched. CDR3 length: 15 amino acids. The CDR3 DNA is TGTGCCAGCTCACTAGGACAGGGTGACACCGGGGAGCTGTTTTTT. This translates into CASSLGQGDTGELFF.

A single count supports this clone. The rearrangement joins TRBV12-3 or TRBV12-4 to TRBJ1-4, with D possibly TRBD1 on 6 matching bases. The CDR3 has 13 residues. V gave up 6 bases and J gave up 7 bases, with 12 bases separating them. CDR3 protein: CASRPDRFEKLFF. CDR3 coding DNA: TGTGCCAGCAGACCCGACAGGTTTGAAAAACTGTTTTTT.

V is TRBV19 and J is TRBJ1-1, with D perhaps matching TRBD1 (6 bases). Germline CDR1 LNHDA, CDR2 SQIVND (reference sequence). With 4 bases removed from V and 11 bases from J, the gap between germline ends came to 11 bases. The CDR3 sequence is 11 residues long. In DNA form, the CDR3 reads TGTGCCAGTAGTAACAGGGCACGGGCTTTCTTT. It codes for CASSNRARAFF.

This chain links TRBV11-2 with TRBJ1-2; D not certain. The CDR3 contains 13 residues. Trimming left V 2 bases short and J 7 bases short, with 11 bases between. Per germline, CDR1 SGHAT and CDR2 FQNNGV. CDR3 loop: CASSLTSGSGYTF. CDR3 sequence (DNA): TGTGCCAGCAGCTTAACCTCGGGTAGTGGCTACACCTTC.

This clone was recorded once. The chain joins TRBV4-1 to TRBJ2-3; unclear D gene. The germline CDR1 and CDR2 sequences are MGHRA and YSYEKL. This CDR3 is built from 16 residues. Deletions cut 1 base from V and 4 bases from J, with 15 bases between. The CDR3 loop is CASSQGVRVGADTQYF. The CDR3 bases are TGCGCCAGCAGCCAAGGGGTCCGGGTTGGCGCAGATACGCAGTATTTT.

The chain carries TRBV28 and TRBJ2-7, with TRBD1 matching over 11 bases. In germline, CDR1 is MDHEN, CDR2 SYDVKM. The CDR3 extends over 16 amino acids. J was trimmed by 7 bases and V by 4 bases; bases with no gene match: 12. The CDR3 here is CASSSRPGQGDVEQYF. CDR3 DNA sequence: TGTGCCAGCAGTTCCAGACCGGGACAGGGGGACGTAGAGCAGTACTTC.

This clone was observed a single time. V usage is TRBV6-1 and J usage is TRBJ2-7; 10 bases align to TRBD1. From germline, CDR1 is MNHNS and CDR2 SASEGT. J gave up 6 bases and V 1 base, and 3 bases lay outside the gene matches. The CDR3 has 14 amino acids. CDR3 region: CASSEGWTGGEQYF. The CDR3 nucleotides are TGTGCCAGCAGTGAAGGGTGGACAGGGGGCGAGCAGTACTTC.

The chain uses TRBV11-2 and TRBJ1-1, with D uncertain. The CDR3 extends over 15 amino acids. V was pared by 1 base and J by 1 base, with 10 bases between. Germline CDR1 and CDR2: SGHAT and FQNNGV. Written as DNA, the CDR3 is TGTGCCAGCAGCTTAGCCCGGCGTGGGAACACTGAAGCTTTCTTT. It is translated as CASSLARRGNTEAFF.

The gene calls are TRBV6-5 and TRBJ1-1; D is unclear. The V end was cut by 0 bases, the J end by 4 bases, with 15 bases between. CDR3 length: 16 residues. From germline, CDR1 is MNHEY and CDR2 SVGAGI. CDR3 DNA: TGTGCCAGCAGTTACTCTAGTCGACGGCGGAGCACTGAAGCTTTCTTT. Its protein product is CASSYSSRRRSTEAFF.

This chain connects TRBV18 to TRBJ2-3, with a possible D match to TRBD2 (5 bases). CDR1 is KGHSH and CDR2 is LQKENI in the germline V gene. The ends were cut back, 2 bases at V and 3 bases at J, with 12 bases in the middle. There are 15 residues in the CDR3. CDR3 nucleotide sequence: TGTGCCAGCTCACCAGTTGGAGGATCAACAGATACGCAGTATTTT. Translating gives CASSPVGGSTDTQYF.

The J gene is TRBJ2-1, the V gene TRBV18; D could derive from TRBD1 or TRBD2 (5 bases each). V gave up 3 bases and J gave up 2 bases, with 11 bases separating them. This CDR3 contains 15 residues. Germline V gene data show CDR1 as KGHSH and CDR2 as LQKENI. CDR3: CASSPGTATYNEQFF. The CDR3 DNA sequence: TGTGCCAGCTCACCTGGGACGGCCACCTACAATGAGCAGTTCTTC.

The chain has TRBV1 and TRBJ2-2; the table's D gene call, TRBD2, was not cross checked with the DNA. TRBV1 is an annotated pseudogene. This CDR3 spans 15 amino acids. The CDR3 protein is CTSSQDLAPTGELFF. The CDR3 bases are TGCACCAGCAGCCAAGATCTCGCGCCCACCGGGGAGCTGTTTTTT.

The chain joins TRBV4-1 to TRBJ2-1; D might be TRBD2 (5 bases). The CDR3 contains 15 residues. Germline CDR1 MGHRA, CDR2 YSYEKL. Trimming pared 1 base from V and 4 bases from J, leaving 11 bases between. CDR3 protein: CASSQVHSGYNEQFF. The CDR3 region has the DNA TGCGCCAGCAGCCAAGTACACAGCGGATACAATGAGCAGTTCTTC.

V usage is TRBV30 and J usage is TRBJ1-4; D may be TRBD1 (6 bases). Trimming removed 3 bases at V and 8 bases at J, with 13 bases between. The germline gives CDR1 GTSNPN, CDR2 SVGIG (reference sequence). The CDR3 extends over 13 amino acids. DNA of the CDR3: TGTGCCTGGAGAAAGGGGGTCGGGGAAAAACTGTTTTTT. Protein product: CAWRKGVGEKLFF.